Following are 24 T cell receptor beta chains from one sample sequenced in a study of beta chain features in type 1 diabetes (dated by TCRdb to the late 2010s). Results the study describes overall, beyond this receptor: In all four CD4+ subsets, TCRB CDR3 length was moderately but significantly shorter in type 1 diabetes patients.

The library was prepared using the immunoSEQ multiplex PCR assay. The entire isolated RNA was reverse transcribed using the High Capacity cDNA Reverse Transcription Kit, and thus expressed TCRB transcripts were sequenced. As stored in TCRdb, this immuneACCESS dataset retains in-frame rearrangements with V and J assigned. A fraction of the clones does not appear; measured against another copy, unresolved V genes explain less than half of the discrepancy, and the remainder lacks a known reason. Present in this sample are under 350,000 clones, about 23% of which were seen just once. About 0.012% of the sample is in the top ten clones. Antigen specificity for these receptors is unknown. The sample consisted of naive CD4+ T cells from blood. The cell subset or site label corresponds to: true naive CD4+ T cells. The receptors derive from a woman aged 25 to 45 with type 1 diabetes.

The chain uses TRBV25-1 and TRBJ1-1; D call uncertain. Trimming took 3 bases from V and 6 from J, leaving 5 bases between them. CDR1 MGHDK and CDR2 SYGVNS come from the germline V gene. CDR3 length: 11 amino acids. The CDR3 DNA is TGTGCCAGCAGTGATGAGGCTGAAGCTTTCTTT. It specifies CASSDEAEAFF.

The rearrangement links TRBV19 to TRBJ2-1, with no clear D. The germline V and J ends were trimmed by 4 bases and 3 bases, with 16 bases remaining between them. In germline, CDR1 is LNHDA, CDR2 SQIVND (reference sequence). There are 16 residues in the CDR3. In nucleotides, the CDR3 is TGTGCCAGTAGTAAATCGCGACTTTTTAGCTACAATGAGCAGTTCTTC. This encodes CASSKSRLFSYNEQFF.

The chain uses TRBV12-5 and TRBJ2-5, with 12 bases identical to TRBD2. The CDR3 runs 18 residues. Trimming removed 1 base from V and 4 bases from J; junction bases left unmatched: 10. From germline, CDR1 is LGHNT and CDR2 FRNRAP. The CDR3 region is CASGLGLAGAHWGETQYF. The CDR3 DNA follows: TGTGCTAGTGGTTTGGGACTAGCGGGAGCCCACTGGGGAGAGACCCAGTACTTC.

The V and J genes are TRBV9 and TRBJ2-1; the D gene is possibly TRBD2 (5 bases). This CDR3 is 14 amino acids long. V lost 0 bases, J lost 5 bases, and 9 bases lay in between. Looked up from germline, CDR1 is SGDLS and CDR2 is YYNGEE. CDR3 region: CASSVASYHNEQFF. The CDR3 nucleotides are TGTGCCAGCAGCGTAGCTAGCTACCACAATGAGCAGTTCTTC.

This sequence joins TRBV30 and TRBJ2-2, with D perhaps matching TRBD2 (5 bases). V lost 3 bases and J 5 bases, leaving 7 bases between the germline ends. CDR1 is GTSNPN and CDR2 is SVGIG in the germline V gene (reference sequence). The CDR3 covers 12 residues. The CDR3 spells CAWRRGTGELFF. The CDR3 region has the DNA TGTGCCTGGAGGAGAGGGACCGGGGAGCTGTTTTTT.

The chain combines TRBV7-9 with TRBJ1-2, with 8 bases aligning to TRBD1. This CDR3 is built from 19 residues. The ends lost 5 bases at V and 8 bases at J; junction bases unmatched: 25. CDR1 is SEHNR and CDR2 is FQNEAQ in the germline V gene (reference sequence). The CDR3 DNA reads TGTGCCAGCAGCCCTGGGACAGGCAACCCCACGGGGACTTCGCGGGGCTACACCTTC. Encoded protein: CASSPGTGNPTGTSRGYTF.

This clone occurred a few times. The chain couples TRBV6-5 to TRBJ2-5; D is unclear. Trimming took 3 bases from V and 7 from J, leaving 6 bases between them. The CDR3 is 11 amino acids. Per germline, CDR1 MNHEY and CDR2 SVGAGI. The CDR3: CASSYVRTQYF. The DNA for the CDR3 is TGTGCCAGCAGTTATGTCCGGACCCAGTACTTC.

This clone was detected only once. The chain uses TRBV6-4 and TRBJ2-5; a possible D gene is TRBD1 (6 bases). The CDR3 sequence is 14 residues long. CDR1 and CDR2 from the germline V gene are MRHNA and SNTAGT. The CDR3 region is CVASDEDSKETQYF. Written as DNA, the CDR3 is TGTGTAGCGAGTGATGAGGACAGTAAAGAGACCCAGTACTTC.

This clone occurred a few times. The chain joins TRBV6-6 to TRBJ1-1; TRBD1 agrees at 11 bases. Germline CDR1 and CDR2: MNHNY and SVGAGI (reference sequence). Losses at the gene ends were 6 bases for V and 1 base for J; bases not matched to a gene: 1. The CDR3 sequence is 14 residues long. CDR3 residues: CASSGTGGNTEAFF. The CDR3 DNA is TGTGCCAGCAGCGGGACAGGGGGGAACACTGAAGCTTTCTTT.

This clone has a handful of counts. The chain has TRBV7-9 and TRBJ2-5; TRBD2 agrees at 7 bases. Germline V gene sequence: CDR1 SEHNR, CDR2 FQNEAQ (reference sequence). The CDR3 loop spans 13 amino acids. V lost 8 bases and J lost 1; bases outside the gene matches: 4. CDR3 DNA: TGTGCCAGCGCCGGGGGGAGCCAAGAGACCCAGTACTTC. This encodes CASAGGSQETQYF. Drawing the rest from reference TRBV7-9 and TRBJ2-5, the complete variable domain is DTGVSQNPRHKITKRGQNVTFRCDPISEHNRLYWYRQTLGQGPEFLTYFQNEAQLEKSRLLSDRFSAERPKGSFSTLEIQRTEQGDSAMYLCASAGGSQETQYFGPGTRLLVL.

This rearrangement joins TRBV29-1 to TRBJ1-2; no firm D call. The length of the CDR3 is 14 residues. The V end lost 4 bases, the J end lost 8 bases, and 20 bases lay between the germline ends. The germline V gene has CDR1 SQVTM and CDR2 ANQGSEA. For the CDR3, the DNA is TGCAGCGTTGTTGGGTCAGGCGGCGCGGGGGGCTACACCTTC. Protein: CSVVGSGGAGGYTF.

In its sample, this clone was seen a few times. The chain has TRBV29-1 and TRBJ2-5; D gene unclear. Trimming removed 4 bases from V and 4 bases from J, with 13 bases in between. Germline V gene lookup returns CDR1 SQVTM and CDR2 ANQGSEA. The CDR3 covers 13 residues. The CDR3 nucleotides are TGCAGCGTTGTAATGACAAGCCGAGAGACCCAGTACTTC. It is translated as CSVVMTSRETQYF.

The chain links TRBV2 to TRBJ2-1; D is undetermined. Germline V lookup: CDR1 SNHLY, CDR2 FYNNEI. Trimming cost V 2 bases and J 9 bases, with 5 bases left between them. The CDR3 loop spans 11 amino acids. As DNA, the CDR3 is TGTGCCAGCAGTGAAACGGGTGAGCAGTTCTTC. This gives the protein CASSETGEQFF.

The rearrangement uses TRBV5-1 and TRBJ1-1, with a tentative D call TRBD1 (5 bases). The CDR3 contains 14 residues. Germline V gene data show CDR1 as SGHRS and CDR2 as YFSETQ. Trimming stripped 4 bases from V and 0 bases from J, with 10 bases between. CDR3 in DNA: TGCGCCAGCAGCCCCAGGGTGATGAACACTGAAGCTTTCTTT. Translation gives CASSPRVMNTEAFF. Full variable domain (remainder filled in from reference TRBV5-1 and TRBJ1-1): KAGVTQTPRYLIKTRGQQVTLSCSPISGHRSVSWYQQTPGQGLQFLFEYFSETQRNKGNFPGRFSGRQFSNSRSEMNVSTLELGDSALYLCASSPRVMNTEAFFGQGTRLTVV.

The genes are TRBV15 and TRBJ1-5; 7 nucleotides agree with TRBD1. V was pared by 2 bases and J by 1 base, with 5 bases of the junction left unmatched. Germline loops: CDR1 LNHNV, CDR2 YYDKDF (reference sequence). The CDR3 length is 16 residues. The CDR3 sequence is CATSRTQGISNQPQHF. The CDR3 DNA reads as TGTGCCACCAGCAGAACACAGGGGATCAGCAATCAGCCCCAGCATTTT.

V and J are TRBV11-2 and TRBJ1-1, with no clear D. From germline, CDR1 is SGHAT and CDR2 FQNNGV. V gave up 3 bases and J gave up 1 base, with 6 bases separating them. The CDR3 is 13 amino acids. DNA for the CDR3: TGTGCCAGCAGCTTCGAGGGGAACACTGAAGCTTTCTTT. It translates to CASSFEGNTEAFF.

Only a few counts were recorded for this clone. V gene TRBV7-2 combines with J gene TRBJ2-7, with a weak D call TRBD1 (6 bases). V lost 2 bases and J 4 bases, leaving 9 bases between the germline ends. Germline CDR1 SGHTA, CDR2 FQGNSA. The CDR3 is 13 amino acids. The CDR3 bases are TGTGCCAGCAGCTTAATCCAGGGGTACGAGCAGTACTTC. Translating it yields CASSLIQGYEQYF. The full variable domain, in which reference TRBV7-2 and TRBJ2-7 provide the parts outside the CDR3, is GAGVSQSPSNKVTEKGKDVELRCDPISGHTALYWYRQSLGQGLEFLIYFQGNSAPDKSGLPSDRFSAERTGGSVSTLTIQRTQQEDSAVYLCASSLIQGYEQYFGPGTRLTVT.

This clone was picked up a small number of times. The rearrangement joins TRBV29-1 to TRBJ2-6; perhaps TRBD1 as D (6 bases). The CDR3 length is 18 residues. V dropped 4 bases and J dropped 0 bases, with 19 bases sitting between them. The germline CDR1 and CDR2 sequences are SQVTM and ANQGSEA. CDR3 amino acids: CSVVSLDSLRSGANVLTF. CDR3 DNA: TGCAGCGTTGTCTCTTTGGACAGCTTACGCTCTGGGGCCAACGTCCTGACTTTC.

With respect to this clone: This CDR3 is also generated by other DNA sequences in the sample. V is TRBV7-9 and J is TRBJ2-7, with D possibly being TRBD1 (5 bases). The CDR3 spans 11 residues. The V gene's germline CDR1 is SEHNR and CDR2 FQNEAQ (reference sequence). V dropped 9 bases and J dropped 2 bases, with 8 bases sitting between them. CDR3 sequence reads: CASSGTYEQYF. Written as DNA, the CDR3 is TGTGCCAGTTCAGGGACCTACGAGCAGTACTTC.

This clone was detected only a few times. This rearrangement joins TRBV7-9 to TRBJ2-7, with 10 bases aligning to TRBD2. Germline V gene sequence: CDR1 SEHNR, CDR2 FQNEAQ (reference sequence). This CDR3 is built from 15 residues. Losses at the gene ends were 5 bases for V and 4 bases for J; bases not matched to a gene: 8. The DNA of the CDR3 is TGTGCCAGCAGCGCCTCTAGCGGGAGCTTGTACGAGCAGTACTTC. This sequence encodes CASSASSGSLYEQYF. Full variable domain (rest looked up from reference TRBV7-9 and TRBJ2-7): DTGVSQNPRHKITKRGQNVTFRCDPISEHNRLYWYRQTLGQGPEFLTYFQNEAQLEKSRLLSDRFSAERPKGSFSTLEIQRTEQGDSAMYLCASSASSGSLYEQYFGPGTRLTVT.

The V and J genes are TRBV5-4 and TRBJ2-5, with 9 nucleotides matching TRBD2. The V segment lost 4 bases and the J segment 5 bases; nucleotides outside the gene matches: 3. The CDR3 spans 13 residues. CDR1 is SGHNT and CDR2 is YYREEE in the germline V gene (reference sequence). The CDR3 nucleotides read TGTGCCAGCAGCAAGCGGGAGGCGGAGACCCAGTACTTC. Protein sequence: CASSKREAETQYF.

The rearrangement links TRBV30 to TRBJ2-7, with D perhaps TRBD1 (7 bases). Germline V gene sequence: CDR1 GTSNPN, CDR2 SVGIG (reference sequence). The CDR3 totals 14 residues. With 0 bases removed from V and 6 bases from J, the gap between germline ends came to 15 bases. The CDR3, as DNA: TGTGCCTGGAGTGTCGGCAGGGGGACTCTCGAGCAGTACTTC. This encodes CAWSVGRGTLEQYF.

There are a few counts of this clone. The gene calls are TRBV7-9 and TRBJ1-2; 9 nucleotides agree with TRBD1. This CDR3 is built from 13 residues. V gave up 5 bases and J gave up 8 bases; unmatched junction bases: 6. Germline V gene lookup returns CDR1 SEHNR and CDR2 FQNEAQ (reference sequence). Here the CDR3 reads CASSHRTGDGYTF. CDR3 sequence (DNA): TGTGCCAGCAGCCATCGGACAGGGGACGGCTACACCTTC.

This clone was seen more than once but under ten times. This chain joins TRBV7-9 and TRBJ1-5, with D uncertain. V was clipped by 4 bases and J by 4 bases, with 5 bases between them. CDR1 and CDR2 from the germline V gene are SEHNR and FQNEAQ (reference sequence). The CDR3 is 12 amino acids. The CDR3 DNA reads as TGTGCCAGCAGCTCCGTAAATCAGCCCCAGCATTTT. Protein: CASSSVNQPQHF.